This entry lists 25 T cell receptor beta chains sequenced from one sample in a study of T-cell reconstitution after alpha-beta-depleted transplantation in children. The TCRbeta library was prepared with unique molecular identifiers. Via MiXCR, TCRdb re-called the PCR reads, giving one row per CDR3 protein. The sample holds fewer than 550,000 distinct CDR3 sequences, roughly 10% seen once. The specimen was PBMCs, mostly from graft donor cells, collected 180 days after TCRalphabeta/CD19-depleted stem cell transplant. All receptors derive from a female patient between 2 and 15 years old who had a stem cell transplant for aplastic anemia, so the T cells may come from the graft donor.

The chain combines TRBV7-2 with TRBJ2-3; 9 positions match TRBD1. Per germline, CDR1 SGHTA and CDR2 FQGNSA. This CDR3 has 15 residues. V was clipped by 4 bases and J by 7 bases; unmatched bases: 9. The CDR3 sequence is CASSSQGAPSHTQYF. Here the CDR3 DNA reads TGTGCCAGCAGCTCACAGGGGGCCCCTTCGCATACGCAGTATTTT.

In its sample, this clonotype was seen many times. This chain links TRBV7-2 with TRBJ2-5, with 13 nucleotides matching TRBD2. The CDR3 consists of 17 residues. Germline V gives CDR1 SGHTA, CDR2 FQGNSA. The V and J ends lost 4 bases and 2 bases, in that order; junction bases with no gene match: 7. The CDR3 reads CASSSRGLAGVQETQYF. The CDR3 DNA sequence: TGTGCCAGCAGCTCCCGAGGACTAGCGGGAGTGCAAGAGACCCAGTACTTC.

The chain employs TRBV18 and TRBJ2-5, with 8 bases identical to TRBD1. CDR3 length: 16 amino acids. V lost 4 bases to trimming and J lost 2 bases; unmatched junction nucleotides: 9. CDR1 and CDR2 (germline): KGHSH, LQKENI. The CDR3 nucleotides are TGTGCCAGCTCACTCTCCCGGGACAGGAGACAAGAGACCCAGTACTTC. Its translation is CASSLSRDRRQETQYF.

This clonotype was observed a few times. The CDR3 protein is CATKGEDEPRYQPQHF. Here the CDR3 DNA reads TGTGCCACCAAGGGGGAGGACGAACCTCGCTATCAGCCCCAGCATTTT. The chain is built from TRBV6-2 or TRBV6-3 and TRBJ1-5; D is possibly TRBD1 (6 bases). Per germline, CDR1 MNHEY and CDR2 SVGEGT. V lost 10 bases and J lost 5, with 24 bases in between. The CDR3 covers 16 residues.

The chain carries TRBV7-2 and TRBJ2-3, with TRBD1 identical over 10 bases. Per the germline V gene, CDR1 is SGHTA and CDR2 is FQGNSA. The CDR3 covers 16 residues. The junction had 10 bases not matched to a gene; V was cut back by 5 bases and J by 5 bases. CDR3 DNA: TGTGCCAGCAGCCCAGGGACAGGGGTCAGGATAGATACGCAGTATTTT. Encoded protein: CASSPGTGVRIDTQYF.

The rearrangement joins TRBV6-9 to TRBJ2-1, with 9 bases fitting TRBD1. V shed 0 bases and J 6 bases; nucleotides not matched to a gene: 3. The germline CDR1 and CDR2 sequences are MNHGY and SVAAGI. CDR3 length equals 15 residues. This chain's CDR3 is CASSYSQDRGNEQFF. The DNA for the CDR3 is TGTGCCAGCAGTTATTCCCAGGACAGGGGCAATGAGCAGTTCTTC.

V gene TRBV28 combines with J gene TRBJ2-5; 12 positions agree with TRBD2. J gave up 3 bases and V 5 bases, and 7 bases lay outside the gene matches. The CDR3 has 16 residues. Looked up from germline, CDR1 is MDHEN and CDR2 is SYDVKM. The DNA for the CDR3 is TGTGCCAGCAGTCCCCTGGGACTAGCGGGCAAAGAGACCCAGTACTTC. Its protein product is CASSPLGLAGKETQYF. The whole variable domain, filled in from reference TRBV28 and TRBJ2-5, reads DVKVTQSSRYLVKRTGEKVFLECVQDMDHENMFWYRQDPGLGLRLIYFSYDVKMKEKGDIPEGYSVSREKKERFSLILESASTNQTSMYLCASSPLGLAGKETQYFGPGTRLLVL.

This clonotype occurred a few times. V and J are TRBV20-1 and TRBJ2-2; D is possibly TRBD2 (6 bases). This CDR3 contains 14 residues. Trimming stripped 5 bases from V and 1 base from J, with 11 bases between. The germline gives CDR1 DFQATT, CDR2 SNEGSKA (reference sequence). The CDR3 spells CSARDFRNTGELFF. CDR3 coding DNA: TGCAGTGCTCGGGACTTTCGGAACACCGGGGAGCTGTTTTTT.

The rearrangement links TRBV7-7 to TRBJ2-1; possible D gene TRBD2, 6 bases. The CDR3 sequence is 15 residues long. V dropped 1 base and J dropped 2 bases, with 9 bases sitting between them. Germline values: CDR1 SSHAT, CDR2 FNYEAQ (reference sequence). For the CDR3, the DNA is TGTGCCAGCAGCTTAGATAGCGGTGCCTACAATGAGCAGTTCTTC. This translates into CASSLDSGAYNEQFF. The full variable domain, in which reference TRBV7-7 and TRBJ2-1 provide the parts outside the CDR3, is GAGVSQSPRYKVTKRGQDVTLRCDPISSHATLYWYQQALGQGPEFLTYFNYEAQPDKSGLPSDRFSAERPEGSISTLTIQRTEQRDSAMYRCASSLDSGAYNEQFFGPGTRLTVL.

This clonotype was found a few times. This chain joins TRBV6-1 and TRBJ2-1; 9 bases fit TRBD2. V lost 7 bases to trimming and J lost 9 bases; unmatched junction nucleotides: 7. Looked up from germline, CDR1 is MNHNS and CDR2 is SASEGT. This CDR3 is built from 13 residues. The CDR3: CASTEREVGEQFF. The CDR3 DNA sequence: TGTGCCAGCACTGAGCGGGAGGTCGGTGAGCAGTTCTTC.

The rearrangement links TRBV5-1 to TRBJ2-2, with D maybe TRBD2 (5 bases). Trimming pared 3 bases from V and 6 bases from J, leaving 18 bases between. Germline-derived CDR1 and CDR2 are SGHRS and YFSETQ. The CDR3 runs to 16 residues. In DNA, the CDR3 is TGCGCCAGCAGCTGGCCTTTTGGGAGAACCGCCGGGGAGCTGTTTTTT. It specifies CASSWPFGRTAGELFF.

This clonotype was picked up a small number of times. The CDR3 sequence is CSASLDTGLVARTDTQYF. CDR3 in DNA: TGCAGTGCTAGCCTTGATACGGGTCTAGTCGCTCGGACAGATACGCAGTATTTT. V gene TRBV20-1 combines with J gene TRBJ2-3; D call uncertain. The V end lost 3 bases, the J end lost 3 bases, and 25 bases lay between the germline ends. The germline V gene has CDR1 DFQATT and CDR2 SNEGSKA (reference sequence). This CDR3 has 18 amino acids.

V is TRBV30 and J is TRBJ2-2, with 7 bases that match TRBD2. Germline V gene data show CDR1 as GTSNPN and CDR2 as SVGIG (reference sequence). V lost 4 bases, J lost 9 bases, and 11 bases stayed unmatched. The CDR3 has 14 residues. CDR3 sequence (DNA): TGTGCCTGGATCATCGAATCGGGGGGACGGGAGCTGTTTTTT. Its protein product is CAWIIESGGRELFF.

This clonotype has a handful of counts. The J gene is TRBJ2-7, the V gene TRBV4-3; TRBD1 might be the D (6 bases). Germline CDR1 LGHNA, CDR2 YSLEER. The CDR3 has 14 amino acids. V lost 3 bases, J lost 0 bases, and 9 bases lay in between. DNA of the CDR3: TGCGCCAGCAGCCATCGACAGGTCTCCTACGAGCAGTACTTC. This codes for CASSHRQVSYEQYF.

The rearrangement links TRBV7-9 to TRBJ1-1; D is uncertain. Trimming took off 1 base at V and 1 base at J, with 10 bases between the two ends. The CDR3 is 15 residues long. The germline V gene has CDR1 SEHNR and CDR2 FQNEAQ (reference sequence). As DNA, the CDR3 is TGTGCCAGCAGCTTAGAGGCAACCCAGAACACTGAAGCTTTCTTT. It encodes CASSLEATQNTEAFF. Drawing the rest from reference TRBV7-9 and TRBJ1-1, the complete variable domain is DTGVSQNPRHKITKRGQNVTFRCDPISEHNRLYWYRQTLGQGPEFLTYFQNEAQLEKSRLLSDRFSAERPKGSFSTLEIQRTEQGDSAMYLCASSLEATQNTEAFFGQGTRLTVV.

This clonotype was seen at least ten times. The rearrangement links TRBV29-1 to TRBJ2-4; no clear D. Germline V gene sequence: CDR1 SQVTM, CDR2 ANQGSEA. The CDR3 has 15 amino acids. V lost 3 bases and J lost 0, with 12 bases in between. CDR3 DNA sequence: TGCAGCGTTGAGAGCAGCCTAGAAGCCAAAAACATTCAGTACTTC. Its protein product is CSVESSLEAKNIQYF.

The rearrangement joins TRBV4-3 to TRBJ1-6; 7 bases are shared with TRBD1. V shed 5 bases and J 2 bases; nucleotides not matched to a gene: 9. Germline-derived CDR1 and CDR2 are LGHNA and YSLEER. This CDR3 is 17 amino acids long. This CDR3 is CASSALDREPYNSPLHF. CDR3 DNA: TGCGCCAGCAGCGCTCTCGACAGGGAGCCCTATAATTCACCCCTCCACTTT.

The V call is TRBV15, the J call TRBJ1-2; no clear D gene. The CDR3 has 12 amino acids. Germline V lookup: CDR1 LNHNV, CDR2 YYDKDF (reference sequence). V was clipped by 7 bases and J by 4 bases, with 10 bases between them. In DNA, the CDR3 is TGTGCCACCACCCAGTATTCCTATGGCTACACCTTC. Translation gives CATTQYSYGYTF.

In its sample, this clonotype was seen many times. The V gene is TRBV10-3, the J gene TRBJ2-7, with TRBD2 identical over 10 bases. The CDR3 is 16 amino acids. J gave up 3 bases and V 0 bases, and 5 bases lay outside the gene matches. Germline CDR1 reads ENHRY; CDR2 reads SYGVKD. DNA for the CDR3: TGTGCCATCAGTGAGTCGATACTAGCGGGGATCTACGAGCAGTACTTC. As protein: CAISESILAGIYEQYF.

CDR3 nucleotide sequence: TGTGCCAGCAGTTACTCACCATCGGGACTAGCGGGAGGAGGGGGCCATGAGCAGTTCTTC. Its protein is CASSYSPSGLAGGGGHEQFF. This rearrangement joins TRBV6-2 or TRBV6-3 to TRBJ2-1, with 15 nucleotides matching TRBD2. The CDR3 is made up of 20 amino acids. Germline assignment: CDR1 MNHEY and CDR2 SVGEGT. The V and J ends lost 0 bases and 8 bases, in that order; junction bases with no gene match: 14.

This clonotype was detected ten times or more. This chain connects TRBV7-8 to TRBJ2-1, with 7 nucleotides matching TRBD1. The CDR3 spans 14 residues. CDR1 is SGHVS and CDR2 is FQNEAQ in the germline V gene. V shed 5 bases, J shed 0 bases, and the junction held 1 base outside the gene matches. CDR3 sequence reads: CASSRDSSYNEQFF. CDR3 DNA: TGTGCCAGCAGCCGGGACAGCTCCTACAATGAGCAGTTCTTC.

The J gene is TRBJ2-4, the V gene TRBV2, with D possibly matching TRBD1 (7 bases). There are 13 residues in the CDR3. V was pared by 4 bases and J by 9 bases, with 13 bases between. The germline CDR1 and CDR2 sequences are SNHLY and FYNNEI. As DNA, the CDR3 is TGTGCCAGCAGTGTTGGAGGGGGCGGCATTCAGTACTTC. Its protein product is CASSVGGGGIQYF.

This clonotype has more than one count but fewer than ten. The chain is built from TRBV4-1 and TRBJ2-7; TRBD2 matches 11 bases. Losses at the gene ends were 1 base for V and 3 bases for J; bases not matched to a gene: 8. This CDR3 spans 17 amino acids. Germline-derived CDR1 and CDR2 are MGHRA and YSYEKL. The CDR3 DNA sequence: TGCGCCAGCAGCCAAGGCCCACTAGCGGGAGAGTTCTACGAGCAGTACGTC. Protein sequence: CASSQGPLAGEFYEQYV.

In its sample, this clonotype was seen a few times. The rearrangement uses TRBV6-5 and TRBJ1-5, with a weak D call TRBD1 (5 bases). The CDR3 runs to 18 residues. The V gene lost 0 bases and the J gene lost 4 bases, with 19 bases spanning the gap. Germline V gene data show CDR1 as MNHEY and CDR2 as SVGAGI. The CDR3 here is CASSYSSLGDVGNQPQHF. The CDR3 DNA sequence: TGTGCCAGCAGTTACTCGTCTCTAGGGGACGTAGGGAATCAGCCCCAGCATTTT.

This clonotype came up a few times. The J gene is TRBJ2-5, the V gene TRBV3-1; the D gene is possibly TRBD2 (5 bases). Trimming pared 4 bases from V and 5 bases from J, leaving 11 bases between. CDR1 and CDR2 from the germline V gene are LGHDT and YNNKEL (reference sequence). The CDR3 runs to 13 residues. The CDR3: CASSRLADETQYF. The CDR3 DNA is TGTGCCAGCAGCCGTCTAGCAGATGAGACCCAGTACTTC.